Following are 21 T cell receptor beta chains from one sample sequenced in a study of T-cell reconstitution after alpha-beta-depleted transplantation in children. Construction of the TCRbeta library involved unique molecular identifiers. TCRdb reprocessed the PCR reads with MiXCR, giving one entry per CDR3 protein. The sample gives about 410,000 distinct CDR3 sequences, just over 20% of which show up once; 3.5% to 4% is in the top ten. Sequencing was performed on PBMCs from the stem cell graft donor, taken from the stem cell graft. The receptor set was obtained from a human donor who donated a stem cell graft to a child with acute myeloid leukemia.

V usage is TRBV2 and J usage is TRBJ2-7; 11 bases align to TRBD2. The V gene end was trimmed by 6 bases and the J gene end by 2 bases; junction bases not matched to a gene: 15. Germline V gene lookup returns CDR1 SNHLY and CDR2 FYNNEI. This CDR3 is built from 18 residues. The CDR3 sequence is CASSTYRATSGSAYEQYF. The DNA of the CDR3 is TGTGCCAGCAGCACCTACAGGGCAACTAGCGGGAGTGCCTACGAGCAGTACTTC. The variable domain in full, completed from reference TRBV2 and TRBJ2-7, reads EPEVTQTPSHQVTQMGQEVILRCVPISNHLYFYWYRQILGQKVEFLVSFYNNEISEKSEIFDDQFSVERPDGSNFTLKIRSTKLEDSAMYFCASSTYRATSGSAYEQYFGPGTRLTVT.

The chain has TRBV12-3 or TRBV12-4 and TRBJ1-1; TRBD1 agrees at 10 bases. J lost 3 bases, V lost 3 bases, and 1 base had no gene match. The length of the CDR3 is 14 residues. CDR3 sequence reads: CASSFGTGDTEAFF. As DNA, the CDR3 is TGTGCCAGCAGTTTTGGGACAGGGGACACTGAAGCTTTCTTT.

This clonotype was seen ten or more times. The chain combines TRBV20-1 with TRBJ2-2, with 14 bases aligning to TRBD2. J gave up 0 bases and V 3 bases, and 3 bases lay outside the gene matches. CDR3 size: 17 residues. CDR1 and CDR2 (germline): DFQATT, SNEGSKA (reference sequence). CDR3 nucleotide sequence: TGCAGTGCTAGCGGACTAGCGGGAGGCGCGAACACCGGGGAGCTGTTTTTT. Translated: CSASGLAGGANTGELFF.

The chain joins TRBV12-3 or TRBV12-4 to TRBJ2-5, with a possible D match to TRBD1 (5 bases). CDR3 size: 15 residues. The V end was cut by 3 bases, the J end by 1 base, with 12 bases between. For the CDR3, the DNA is TGTGCCAGCAGTTTCCAGGCAGGGCTCCAAGAGACCCAGTACTTC. It yields the protein CASSFQAGLQETQYF.

This chain connects TRBV20-1 to TRBJ2-7, with D hard to call. This CDR3 spans 14 amino acids. Trimming removed 0 bases from V and 5 bases from J, with 14 bases in between. Germline values: CDR1 DFQATT, CDR2 SNEGSKA (reference sequence). CDR3 sequence: CSARDQYRANEQYF. CDR3 DNA: TGCAGTGCTAGAGATCAATACAGAGCCAACGAGCAGTACTTC.

The chain couples TRBV7-2 to TRBJ2-1; D is possibly TRBD1 or TRBD2 (5 bases each). The CDR3 covers 14 residues. Germline V gene data show CDR1 as SGHTA and CDR2 as FQGNSA. Trimming removed 7 bases from V and 7 bases from J, with 17 bases in between. The CDR3 loop is CASTKRGALNEQFF. CDR3 nucleotide sequence: TGTGCCAGCACCAAAAGAGGGGCTCTAAATGAGCAGTTCTTC.

This clonotype was counted only a few times. This chain uses TRBV28 with TRBJ2-7, with D maybe TRBD1 (6 bases). The CDR3 has 14 residues. Germline V gene sequence: CDR1 MDHEN, CDR2 SYDVKM. The V gene lost 7 bases and the J gene lost 4 bases, with 17 bases spanning the gap. CDR3 in DNA: TGTGCCAGCATAAAAAACAGGGTCTGGTACGAGCAGTACTTC. It is translated as CASIKNRVWYEQYF.

The chain combines TRBV20-1 with TRBJ1-2, with unresolved D. The CDR3 covers 13 residues. Germline CDR1 and CDR2: DFQATT and SNEGSKA (reference sequence). V lost 3 bases and J 2 bases, leaving 10 bases between the germline ends. CDR3 protein: CSARVRGNYGYTF. CDR3 DNA: TGCAGTGCTAGGGTTCGCGGGAACTATGGCTACACCTTC.

This clonotype has a handful of counts. The rearrangement uses TRBV7-9 and TRBJ1-1; D is possibly TRBD1 (6 bases). The CDR3 spans 15 residues. The germline V gene encodes CDR1 SEHNR and CDR2 FQNEAQ (reference sequence). V lost 4 bases and J lost 1, with 13 bases in between. This CDR3 reads CASSSTGSGNTEAFF. The DNA of the CDR3 is TGTGCCAGCAGCTCAACAGGGTCCGGGAACACTGAAGCTTTCTTT. Variable domain in full (rest from reference TRBV7-9 and TRBJ1-1): DTGVSQNPRHKITKRGQNVTFRCDPISEHNRLYWYRQTLGQGPEFLTYFQNEAQLEKSRLLSDRFSAERPKGSFSTLEIQRTEQGDSAMYLCASSSTGSGNTEAFFGQGTRLTVV.

In this sample, this clonotype turned up many times. This chain uses TRBV6-5 with TRBJ2-5, with a weak D call TRBD2 (6 bases). Germline V gene sequence: CDR1 MNHEY, CDR2 SVGAGI. The V end was cut by 0 bases, the J end by 5 bases, with 13 bases between. CDR3 length equals 15 residues. CDR3 bases: TGTGCCAGCAGTTACTCCGGCCGGGGACTGGAGACCCAGTACTTC. Translation gives CASSYSGRGLETQYF.

Only a few counts were recorded for this clonotype. The chain combines TRBV29-1 with TRBJ2-7; possibly TRBD1 for D (5 bases). V shed 2 bases and J shed 5 bases, with 10 bases lying between them. The CDR3 contains 12 residues. The germline V gene has CDR1 SQVTM and CDR2 ANQGSEA. CDR3: CSVEKEGDEQYF. The CDR3 DNA sequence: TGCAGCGTTGAAAAAGAAGGGGACGAGCAGTACTTC.

The chain is built from TRBV5-1 and TRBJ1-5; D is possibly TRBD1 (6 bases). The CDR3 runs to 13 residues. The V end lost 4 bases, the J end lost 4 bases, and 9 bases lay between the germline ends. In germline, CDR1 is SGHRS, CDR2 YFSETQ. The CDR3 region is CASSTDSNQPQHF. Written as DNA, the CDR3 is TGCGCCAGCAGCACGGACAGTAATCAGCCCCAGCATTTT.

J is TRBJ1-6 and V is TRBV12-3 or TRBV12-4; TRBD1 agrees at 12 bases. The CDR3 runs 16 residues. V lost 4 bases and J lost 9; bases outside the gene matches: 7. CDR3: CASSSRPGQGASPLHF. CDR3 sequence (DNA): TGTGCCAGCAGTTCCCGGCCGGGACAGGGGGCTTCACCCCTCCACTTT.

The V gene is TRBV19, the J gene TRBJ2-2; 9 bases are a match to TRBD2. J gave up 3 bases and V 6 bases, and 8 bases lay outside the gene matches. This CDR3 has 16 amino acids. Germline-derived CDR1 and CDR2 are LNHDA and SQIVND (reference sequence). CDR3 sequence (DNA): TGTGCCAGTAGACTTGGCGGGAGGGTCGACACCGGGGAGCTGTTTTTT. This codes for CASRLGGRVDTGELFF. Full variable domain (missing parts from reference TRBV19 and TRBJ2-2): DGGITQSPKYLFRKEGQNVTLSCEQNLNHDAMYWYRQDPGQGLRLIYYSQIVNDFQKGDIAEGYSVSREKKESFPLTVTSAQKNPTAFYLCASRLGGRVDTGELFFGEGSRLTVL.

V usage is TRBV12-3 or TRBV12-4 and J usage is TRBJ2-7; 13 nucleotides line up with TRBD2. The CDR3 is 15 residues long. Trimming at V came to 5 bases and at J to 5 bases, leaving 6 bases not matched to a gene. DNA for the CDR3: TGTGCCAGCAGTAGGAAGACTAGCGGGAGGAACGAGCAGTACTTC. Encoded protein: CASSRKTSGRNEQYF.

The rearrangement links TRBV28 to TRBJ2-1, with D possibly being TRBD2 (5 bases). The CDR3 is 16 residues long. From germline, CDR1 is MDHEN and CDR2 SYDVKM. V was shortened by 3 bases and J by 2 bases, with 14 bases between the two germline ends. The CDR3 nucleotides are TGTGCCAGCAGTTTCGGTGGCGACGGGACCTACAATGAGCAGTTCTTC. Its protein product is CASSFGGDGTYNEQFF.

The rearrangement joins TRBV7-9 to TRBJ2-7, with D hard to call. The CDR3 sequence is 16 residues long. The V end lost 4 bases, the J end lost 0 bases, and 16 bases lay between the germline ends. Germline V gene lookup returns CDR1 SEHNR and CDR2 FQNEAQ (reference sequence). CDR3 sequence: CASSSTSIQRSYEQYF. The CDR3 nucleotides read TGTGCCAGCAGCTCAACCTCAATTCAGCGCTCCTACGAGCAGTACTTC. Combining the CDR3 with reference TRBV7-9 and TRBJ2-7 gives the whole variable domain DTGVSQNPRHKITKRGQNVTFRCDPISEHNRLYWYRQTLGQGPEFLTYFQNEAQLEKSRLLSDRFSAERPKGSFSTLEIQRTEQGDSAMYLCASSSTSIQRSYEQYFGPGTRLTVT.

This chain joins TRBV3-1 and TRBJ2-1; TRBD1 is a possible D gene (5 bases). Germline loops: CDR1 LGHDT, CDR2 YNNKEL (reference sequence). The V end lost 2 bases, the J end lost 6 bases, and 11 bases lay between the germline ends. The CDR3 spans 14 residues. For the CDR3, the DNA is TGTGCCAGCAGCCAACAGGGTCTCCCCAATGAGCAGTTCTTC. This encodes CASSQQGLPNEQFF.

The sample holds a few counts of this clonotype. This chain connects TRBV10-3 to TRBJ1-5, with a tentative D call TRBD1 (6 bases). Trimming left V 1 base short and J 3 bases short, with 10 bases between. This CDR3 is built from 15 residues. Germline lookup yields CDR1 ENHRY and CDR2 SYGVKD. The CDR3 nucleotides are TGTGCCATCAGTGAGTTACAGGGTCCCAATCAGCCCCAGCATTTT. This codes for CAISELQGPNQPQHF.

This clonotype was picked up many times. The chain links TRBV29-1 to TRBJ1-2; D not resolved. Trimming stripped 2 bases from V and 2 bases from J, with 9 bases between. CDR1 is SQVTM, CDR2 ANQGSEA, per germline. The CDR3 extends over 13 amino acids. CDR3 DNA sequence: TGCAGCGTTGAAAGGACGGCGAACTATGGCTACACCTTC. Translated, it gives CSVERTANYGYTF.

This clonotype was found a few times. This rearrangement joins TRBV12-3 or TRBV12-4 to TRBJ1-1, with D tentatively TRBD1 (5 bases). V dropped 3 bases and J dropped 1 base, with 9 bases sitting between them. This CDR3 has 14 residues. CDR3 loop: CASSFGAANTEAFF. The CDR3 nucleotides are TGTGCCAGCAGTTTTGGGGCAGCGAACACTGAAGCTTTCTTT.